These T cell receptor beta chains were read from a single sample in a study of T cell repertoires in cytomegalovirus infection. TCRdb re-analysed the reads in MiXCR, keeping a single row per CDR3 protein. The repertoire holds about 400,000 distinct CDR3 sequences, with approximately 35% as singletons. Their cognate antigens are unknown. Sequenced here: cultured PBMCs, sampled from culture after CMV antigen stimulation. The origin of the receptors is a human donor in good health (CMV status not recorded). Some clones in this sample may be carry-over from other donors' samples. Both conserved end residues are part of each CDR3. Fields, in order: V gene, clone size, J gene, CDR3 protein. Only part of the rows carry a size: once, few, many, or a class if the clone is expanded.

>TRBV7-2|many|TRBJ2-7
CASSFSSYEQYF
>TRBV6-2/TRBV6-3|.|TRBJ2-1
CASRRTSGSLNEQFF
>TRBV20-1|few|TRBJ1-6
CSARLNGTVYNSPLHF
>TRBV28|few|TRBJ1-1
CASSSWTGPNTEAFF
>TRBV24-1|.|TRBJ2-1
CATSDTGTSGSRYEQFF
>TRBV7-2|many|TRBJ2-1
CASSLPGLASDNEQFF
>TRBV9|.|TRBJ2-5
CASSDQANGDQETQYF
>TRBV24-1|.|TRBJ1-2
CATSDRGYGYTF
>TRBV29-1|few|TRBJ2-2
CSVEDVIGELFF
>TRBV7-9|.|TRBJ1-3
CASSLVTRSSGNTIYF
>TRBV6-2/TRBV6-3|.|TRBJ1-5
CASRQTGNNQPQHF
>TRBV7-9|.|TRBJ1-1
CASSLGTGNTEAFF
>TRBV2|.|TRBJ2-7
CASSEGAYEQYF